This T cell receptor (beta chain) was retrieved from a study of blood T cell repertoires in COVID-19. The protocol was immunoSEQ multiplex PCR, while the TCRdb copy is restricted to in-frame clones and leaves out a portion. The sample has 95,000 to 150,000 clones; more than 70% are singletons. From germline, CDR1 is ENHRY and CDR2 SYGVKD. Trimming removed 3 bases from V and 6 bases from J, with 9 bases in between. CDR3 length: 12 amino acids. V usage is TRBV10-3 and J usage is TRBJ2-7, with D possibly being TRBD2 (5 bases). The material sequenced was peripheral blood. This sequence was found in a human donor in a cohort sampled during active COVID-19. The CDR3 sequence is CAISDGVGEQYF. CDR3 in DNA: TGTGCCATCAGTGACGGGGTAGGCGAGCAGTACTTC.